This is a list of T cell receptor beta chains from one sample in a study of cytomegalovirus exposure and HLA in healthy donors. Clones were read by immunoSEQ multiplex PCR, and TCRdb kept only the in-frame ones, dropping some. The sample contains around 160,000 clones, 60% to 85% of which appear only once. The specimen sequenced was PBMCs. The receptors here all came from a woman aged 40 to 50 in good health and CMV-seropositive. CDR3s include the opening cysteine and the closing phenylalanine or tryptophan. The D gene is left open where the match is weak. Clone size is not always given. Where it is, it says once, few, many or a class for expanded clones.

j_call v_call d_call clone_size cdr3_nt cdr3_aa
TRBJ1-2 TRBV6-1 TRBD1 - TGTGCCAGCAGGGACGGGACAGTGGGGTATGGCTACACCTTC CASRDGTVGYGYTF
TRBJ2-7 TRBV5-3 TRBD2 few TGTGCCAGAAGCGTCGGGGGGGGTTGCTCCTACGAGCAGTACTTC CARSVGGGCSYEQYF
TRBJ2-7 TRBV27 TRBD2 - TGTGCCAGCAGTTTGGGGCCCTCGGGGAGGGCGCAGTACTTC CASSLGPSGRAQYF
TRBJ1-6 TRBV19 - few TGTGCCAGTAGTATCGCCGGGGGACCCCTCCACTTT CASSIAGGPLHF
TRBJ1-1 TRBV27 - - TGTGCCAGCAGACACCGGGGGATCGACACTGAAGCTTTCTTT CASRHRGIDTEAFF
TRBJ2-1 TRBV9 - - TGTGCCAGCAGCGAGAGACTAGACCGATACAATGAGCAGTTCTTC CASSERLDRYNEQFF
TRBJ2-7 TRBV13 TRBD2 - TGTGCCAGCACCCAGAGGGGGCGGGGGGGCTACGAGCAGTACTTC CASTQRGRGGYEQYF
TRBJ1-1 TRBV28 - - TGTGCCAGCAGTTTAGTACAGACGAACACTGAAGCTTTCTTT CASSLVQTNTEAFF
TRBJ2-3 TRBV11-2 TRBD2 - TGTGCCAGCAGCTCCCGACTAGCGGGGGGGGATACGCAGTATTTT CASSSRLAGGDTQYF
TRBJ1-2 TRBV13 TRBD1 - TGTGCCAGCAGCTTAGAGAGTGACAGGGGGCACACCTTC CASSLESDRGHTF
TRBJ2-2 TRBV19 TRBD2 once TGTGCCAGTAGTATAGGGGGGGGGTACACCGGGGAGCTGTTTTTT CASSIGGGYTGELFF
TRBJ1-1 TRBV5-4 - - TGTGCCAGCAGCTCCTTGGGGGGGCCCGTGAACACTGAAGCTTTCTTT CASSSLGGPVNTEAFF
TRBJ1-1 TRBV21-1 - - TGTGCCAGCAGCAACTACAGCGACAGGGTGGGAGCGTATGGTTTCTTT CASSNYSDRVGAYGFF
TRBJ2-5 TRBV6-4 TRBD1 - TGTGCCAGCAGTGTAATGGGACAGGCAGGAGAGACCCAGTACTTC CASSVMGQAGETQYF
TRBJ1-3 TRBV6-6 - few TGTGCCAGCAGTTCAGAGGGCGGCACCATATATTTT CASSSEGGTIYF
TRBJ2-5 TRBV4-1 TRBD1 - TGCGCCAGCAGCCAGGTCGTCGGGACAGGGGGCAAGACCCAGTACTTC CASSQVVGTGGKTQYF
TRBJ2-5 TRBV19 TRBD2 - TGTGCCAGTAGTATAGGTCCGGGACTAGCGGGGGCGGCCCAGTACTTC CASSIGPGLAGAAQYF
TRBJ1-5 TRBV18 - - TGTGCCAGCTCACCCACGGGGGGGTTTAGCAATCAGCCCCAGCATTTT CASSPTGGFSNQPQHF
TRBJ1-2 TRBV19 - - TGTGCCAGTAGTATAAATATCCGGGGTGGCTACACCTTC CASSINIRGGYTF
TRBJ2-3 TRBV7-2 - - TGTGCCAGCAGCTTGAGGGGGGGATTCACAGATACGCAGTATTTT CASSLRGGFTDTQYF
TRBJ1-5 TRBV19 TRBD1 - TGTGCCAGTAGCAACCTACAGGGGAATCAGCCCCAGCATTTT CASSNLQGNQPQHF
TRBJ1-2 TRBV7-9 TRBD1 - TGTGCCAGCAGCCCACCCGCCGACAGGGGAGGCTACACCTTC CASSPPADRGGYTF
TRBJ2-2 TRBV7-3 TRBD1 - TGTGCCAGCAGCATAGACAGGGGGCCCGGGGAGCTGTTTTTT CASSIDRGPGELFF
TRBJ2-1 TRBV7-2 TRBD2 - TGTGCCAGCAGCGTTAGCGGGGGGGACAATGAGCAGTTCTTC CASSVSGGDNEQFF
TRBJ1-2 TRBV4-2 - - TGTGCCAGCAGCCAAGGGGCGTCAGGTGGCTATACTGATGGCTACACCTTC CASSQGASGGYTDGYTF